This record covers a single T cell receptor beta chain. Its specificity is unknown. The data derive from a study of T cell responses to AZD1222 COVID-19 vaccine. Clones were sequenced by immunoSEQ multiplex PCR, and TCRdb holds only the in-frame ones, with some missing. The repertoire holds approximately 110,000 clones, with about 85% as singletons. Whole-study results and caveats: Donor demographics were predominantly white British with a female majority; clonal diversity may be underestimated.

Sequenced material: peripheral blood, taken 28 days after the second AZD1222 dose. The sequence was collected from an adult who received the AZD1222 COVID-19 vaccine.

This CDR3 is CASSLDRDSSPLHF. The CDR3 DNA sequence: TGCGCCAGCAGCTTGGACAGGGATTCTTCACCCCTCCACTTT. This sequence joins TRBV5-1 and TRBJ1-6, with a possible D match to TRBD1 (6 bases). Per germline, CDR1 SGHRS and CDR2 YFSETQ. V was shortened by 0 bases and J by 9 bases, with 10 bases between the two germline ends. The CDR3 is 14 residues long. Looking up the rest from reference TRBV5-1 and TRBJ1-6 gives the full variable domain: KAGVTQTPRYLIKTRGQQVTLSCSPISGHRSVSWYQQTPGQGLQFLFEYFSETQRNKGNFPGRFSGRQFSNSRSEMNVSTLELGDSALYLCASSLDRDSSPLHFGNGTRLTVT.